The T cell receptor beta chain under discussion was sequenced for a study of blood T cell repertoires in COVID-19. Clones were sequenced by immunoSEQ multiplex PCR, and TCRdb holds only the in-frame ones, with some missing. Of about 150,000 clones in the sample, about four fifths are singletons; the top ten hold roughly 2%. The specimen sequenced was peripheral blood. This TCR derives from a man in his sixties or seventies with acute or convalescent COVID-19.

Here the CDR3 reads CASSYPGHSPVTGELFF. CDR3 bases: TGTGCCAGCAGTTACCCCGGACATAGTCCCGTCACCGGGGAGCTGTTTTTT. This chain uses TRBV6-2 or TRBV6-3 with TRBJ2-2; maybe TRBD1 (5 bases). Trimming removed 2 bases from V and 4 bases from J, with 17 bases in between. Looked up from germline, CDR1 is MNHEY and CDR2 is SVGEGT. CDR3 length: 17 residues.